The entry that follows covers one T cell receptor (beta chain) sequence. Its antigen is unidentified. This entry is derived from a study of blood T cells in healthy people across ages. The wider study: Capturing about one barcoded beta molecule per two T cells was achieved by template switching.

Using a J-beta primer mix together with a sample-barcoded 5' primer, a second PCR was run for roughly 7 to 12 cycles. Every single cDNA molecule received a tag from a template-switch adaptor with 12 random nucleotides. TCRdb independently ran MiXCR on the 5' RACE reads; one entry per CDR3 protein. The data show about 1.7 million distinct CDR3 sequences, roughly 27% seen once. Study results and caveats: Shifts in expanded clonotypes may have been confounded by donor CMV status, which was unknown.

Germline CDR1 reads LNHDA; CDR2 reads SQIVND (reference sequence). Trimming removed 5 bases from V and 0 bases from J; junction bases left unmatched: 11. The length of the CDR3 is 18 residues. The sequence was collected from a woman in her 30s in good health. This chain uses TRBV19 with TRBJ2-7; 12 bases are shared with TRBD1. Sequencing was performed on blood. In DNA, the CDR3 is TGTGCCAGTAGTGTACCAGGGACAGGGGGCCGGAGCTCCTACGAGCAGTACTTC. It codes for CASSVPGTGGRSSYEQYF.